These T cell receptor beta chains were read from a single sample in a study of regulatory T cells in long-lasting Graves disease. TCRdb independently ran MiXCR on the multiplex PCR reads; one entry per CDR3 protein. The sample has roughly 520,000 distinct CDR3 sequences, 12% seen once. The data also belong to a second study, concerning T cells in Graves' hyperthyroidism and ophthalmopathy.

Sequencing was performed on peripheral blood mononuclear cells (PBMCs), taken at new diagnosis, from a patient treated with antithyroid drugs. These receptor sequences come from a woman aged 25-40 years with Graves disease. The CDR3 runs from the conserved cysteine through the conserved F or W. Fields, in order: V gene, J gene, CDR3 protein.

TRBV12-3/TRBV12-4	TRBJ2-7	CASTRTGGRGRFPGQYF
TRBV12-5	TRBJ1-3	CASGLAPARTSGNTIYF
TRBV20-1	TRBJ2-2	CSARMSGRASGELFF
TRBV27	TRBJ2-1	CASSFLTGRNEQFF
TRBV30	TRBJ1-5	CAWSGQPYQPQHF
TRBV28	TRBJ1-2	CASVSTGFRFGYGYTF
TRBV5-5	TRBJ1-5	CASSLTRGGDQPQHF
TRBV29-1	TRBJ1-4	CSVAGGEKLFF
TRBV5-1	TRBJ2-1	CASSKNSRQGWNEQFF
TRBV5-1	TRBJ2-7	CASSPPGTGRREQYF
TRBV4-1	TRBJ2-7	CASSQTQGTGRYEQYF
TRBV28	TRBJ2-2	CASWTSGTTGELFF
TRBV19	TRBJ2-7	CASSIRGEQYF
TRBV24-1	TRBJ2-7	CATSDSRITSYEQYF
TRBV28	TRBJ2-7	CASSFPGLAGFGEQYF
TRBV7-3	TRBJ2-3	CASSPGGTSGSADTQYF
TRBV20-1	TRBJ1-6	CSARGSGASHSPLHF
TRBV28	TRBJ1-5	CASSIPGQPQHF
TRBV5-1	TRBJ2-3	CASSLGGQGATDTQYF
TRBV3-1	TRBJ1-6	CASSPEQGYNSPLHF
TRBV18	TRBJ2-5	CASSPPGETQYF
TRBV18	TRBJ2-5	CASSPGLTETQYF
TRBV19	TRBJ1-4	CASTSGDSRNEKLFF
TRBV27	TRBJ2-1	CASSDSVWDNEQFF
TRBV25-1	TRBJ2-5	CASRSGGNQETQYF
TRBV7-3	TRBJ2-2	CASSLTLTAGELFF
TRBV20-1	TRBJ2-7	CSAHASLPGLSYEQYF
TRBV5-1	TRBJ2-2	CASSPPGQGNTGELFF
TRBV19	TRBJ1-5	CASSLRVTLINQPQHF
TRBV18	TRBJ2-7	CASSPGSGSNEQYF
TRBV12-3/TRBV12-4	TRBJ1-2	CASSLRDNRGTF
TRBV5-1	TRBJ2-7	CASSTGELSYEQYF
TRBV15	TRBJ2-3	CATSPRLAGMADTQYF
TRBV6-2/TRBV6-3	TRBJ2-1	CASSELASGLYNEQFF
TRBV12-3/TRBV12-4	TRBJ2-5	CASSRYRAGPIQETQYF
TRBV20-1	TRBJ2-7	CSARWLAGSSYEQYF
TRBV20-1	TRBJ2-7	CSARGPWTGADEQYF
TRBV20-1	TRBJ2-1	CSARDRGAGEVSRRVQFF
TRBV12-3/TRBV12-4	TRBJ1-5	CASSFGAQSNQPQHF
TRBV7-6	TRBJ1-3	CASSLGDRIGNTIYF
TRBV28	TRBJ2-1	CASSFASRDRWLAIYNEQFF
TRBV18	TRBJ2-5	CASSPPSTETQYF
TRBV5-1	TRBJ2-6	CASGSLGTGVLRGRIGANVLTF
TRBV20-1	TRBJ2-4	CSASDPGQGFGIQYF
TRBV7-2	TRBJ2-2	CASSKGLAGGGELFF
TRBV6-5	TRBJ1-1	CASSLIQGAMNTEAFF
TRBV6-1	TRBJ2-7	CASRKTVSYEQYF
TRBV28	TRBJ2-3	CASSFLWGTDTQYF